These 3 T cell receptor beta chains were sequenced from one sample in a study of T-cell memory formation after mild COVID-19. MiXCR, run by TCRdb on the 5' RACE reads, gives a single entry per CDR3 protein. Found here are some 120,000 distinct CDR3 sequences, roughly 15% of them singletons; the top ten hold more than 11%. Sequencing was carried out using PBMCs or a T cell subset sorted from them (not recorded which). All receptors come from an adult woman who had mild COVID-19 (a few samples of this study predate the infection). Cell type and time point are not known.

This clonotype was observed a handful of times. The V gene is TRBV20-1, the J gene TRBJ1-5, with a possible D match to TRBD1 (5 bases). Germline V gene sequence: CDR1 DFQATT, CDR2 SNEGSKA (reference sequence). The length of the CDR3 is 16 residues. The V gene lost 5 bases and the J gene lost 2 bases, with 19 bases spanning the gap. The CDR3 region has the DNA TGCAGTGCTCAGAGAGCGGGGTGGGGGGGCAATCAGCCCCAGCATTTT. Its translation: CSAQRAGWGGNQPQHF.

This clonotype was picked up many times. The V and J genes are TRBV6-5 and TRBJ1-6, with D perhaps matching TRBD1 (6 bases). The CDR3 loop spans 15 amino acids. Germline assignment: CDR1 MNHEY and CDR2 SVGAGI. Between the trimmed V and J ends, which lost 2 bases and 8 bases, there was a span of 13 bases. The CDR3 spells CASSYGRGLDSPLHF. Here the CDR3 DNA reads TGTGCCAGCAGTTACGGCAGGGGCCTGGATTCACCCCTCCACTTT.

The chain couples TRBV6-2 or TRBV6-3 to TRBJ2-7; 11 bases map to TRBD1. From germline, CDR1 is MNHEY and CDR2 SVGEGT. The CDR3 consists of 13 residues. Unmatched junction bases numbered 2, after V lost 8 bases and J lost 2 bases. The CDR3 loop reads CASLGQGAYEQYF. The CDR3 nucleotides are TGTGCCAGCCTGGGACAGGGGGCCTACGAGCAGTACTTC.